This is a list of T cell receptor beta chains from one sample in a study of blood T cell repertoires in COVID-19. Clones were read by immunoSEQ multiplex PCR, and TCRdb kept only the in-frame ones, dropping some. The sample consists of approximately 80,000 clones, around 76% of them appearing once. Sequenced sample: peripheral blood. Source of these receptors: a man between 65 and 85 years old with active or convalescent COVID-19. The CDR3 runs from the conserved cysteine through the conserved F or W. Each record gives: clone size, CDR3 length, V gene, CDR3 protein. For some rows the clone size is stated as once, few or many, or as a class when expanded; others skip it.

size: NA; length: 14; V: TRBV7-2; CDR3: CASSRGLAADTQYF
size: NA; length: 15; V: TRBV19; CDR3: CASSIGGQGSDTQYF
size: NA; length: 16; V: TRBV28; CDR3: CASSLRGGARTYEQYF
size: NA; length: 15; V: TRBV27; CDR3: CASSKLAGDYNEQFF
size: NA; length: 11; V: TRBV20-1; CDR3: CRGQLGDTQYF
size: NA; length: 12; V: TRBV28; CDR3: CASGLQADTQYF
size: NA; length: 15; V: TRBV30; CDR3: CAWTGGNSGANVLTF
size: NA; length: 13; V: TRBV5-1; CDR3: CASSGQGAPRQYF
size: once; length: 14; V: TRBV7-8; CDR3: CASSVTGGGYEQYF
size: NA; length: 15; V: TRBV15; CDR3: CATSRDQQSTDTQYF
size: NA; length: 14; V: TRBV2; CDR3: CASRRDRVVPGYTF
size: NA; length: 14; V: TRBV28; CDR3: CASSFGGGSDTQYF
size: NA; length: 14; V: TRBV3-1/TRBV3-2; CDR3: CASSQDEGANGYTF
size: NA; length: 18; V: TRBV27; CDR3: CASSGGLAFPSSYNEQFF
size: few; length: 15; V: TRBV11-2; CDR3: CASSLDTIAGETQYF
size: few; length: 14; V: TRBV30; CDR3: CAWTLGGFTDTQYF
size: NA; length: 15; V: TRBV5-6; CDR3: CASSSWTILNTEAFF
size: NA; length: 16; V: TRBV18; CDR3: CASSPPSGNNYNEQFF
size: once; length: 10; V: TRBV5-4; CDR3: CASSPLPQHF
size: NA; length: 15; V: TRBV7-8; CDR3: CASSLGLAGGYGYTF
size: NA; length: 15; V: TRBV3-1/TRBV3-2; CDR3: CASSLSDRVDEKLFF
size: NA; length: 15; V: TRBV5-1; CDR3: CASSLESTAPQTQYF
size: NA; length: 15; V: TRBV5-1; CDR3: CASSPDRPGVETQYF
size: NA; length: 15; V: TRBV27; CDR3: CAGENGGIRDTEAFF
size: NA; length: 15; V: TRBV10-2; CDR3: CASSDGFSSYNEQFF
size: NA; length: 13; V: TRBV6-5; CDR3: CASTVGEAREQYF
size: few; length: 14; V: TRBV7-6; CDR3: CASSLGADTGELFF
size: NA; length: 15; V: TRBV4-2; CDR3: CASSQEYSSGNTIYF
size: NA; length: 14; V: TRBV7-8; CDR3: CASTKSNRVTEAFF
size: NA; length: 15; V: TRBV3-1/TRBV3-2; CDR3: CASSQLAGATDTQYF
size: few; length: 16; V: TRBV19; CDR3: CASRSLGVRADEKLFF